This TCR beta chain was recorded in a study of shared clonotypes between healthy human individuals. Study-wide results and limits: Only blood samples were collected, and tissue repertoires likely differ.

Replicate PCRs run on unsorted PBMC used around 330 ng DNA, which was 30,000 or so T cell genomes. Some clones are missing from TCRdb's copy, which holds only in-frame ones; the method was immunoSEQ multiplex PCR. The repertoire holds under 600,000 clones, with nearly 80% as singletons. A word on this clone: Its antigen is unknown.

CDR3 length: 15 amino acids. Per germline, CDR1 GTSNPN and CDR2 SVGIG (reference sequence). The V end lost 3 bases, the J end lost 7 bases, and 18 bases lay between the germline ends. The rearrangement links TRBV30 to TRBJ1-4; D remains ambiguous. Sequencing was performed on PBMCs. This receptor was taken from a woman aged 40 to 50 in good health. Some clones in this sample may be carry-over from other donors' samples. Here the CDR3 DNA reads TGTGCCTGGAGAGCCTCAGGTCGGCTTAGTGAAAAACTGTTTTTT. The encoded protein is CAWRASGRLSEKLFF.